The rows below give T cell receptor beta chains drawn from one sample of a study of T cells after yellow fever vaccination. TCRdb recomputed calls from the 5' RACE reads with MiXCR, one row per CDR3 protein. The sample contains around 200,000 distinct CDR3 sequences, around 10% of which appear only once. This sample comprised CD8+ T cells sorted from PBMCs, obtained 15 days after the yellow fever booster vaccination. Every receptor here comes from a man aged 18 to 29 who received the YFV17D yellow fever vaccine. Each CDR3 is given with its conserved first and last residue. Fields, in order: clone size, CDR3 length, J gene, D gene, V gene, CDR3 protein, CDR3 DNA. A D gene is named only where the DNA matches it firmly. Size is stated for part of the rows, as once, few or many counts, or as a class when the clone is expanded.

clone size: -
CDR3 length: 14
J gene: TRBJ2-1
D gene: -
V gene: TRBV11-2
CDR3 protein: CASSLVPGDNEQFF
CDR3 DNA: TGTGCCAGCAGCTTAGTTCCCGGGGACAATGAGCAGTTCTTC

clone size: few
CDR3 length: 12
J gene: TRBJ2-7
D gene: -
V gene: TRBV20-1
CDR3 protein: CSAEDGAYEQYF
CDR3 DNA: TGCAGTGCGGAGGACGGAGCCTACGAGCAGTACTTC

clone size: -
CDR3 length: 18
J gene: TRBJ2-3
D gene: TRBD2
V gene: TRBV6-5
CDR3 protein: CASSYVPGSSGSTDTQYF
CDR3 DNA: TGTGCCAGCAGTTACGTCCCCGGGTCTAGCGGAAGCACAGATACGCAGTATTTT

clone size: few
CDR3 length: 15
J gene: TRBJ2-1
D gene: TRBD2
V gene: TRBV13
CDR3 protein: CASSFPGSGGNEQFF
CDR3 DNA: TGTGCCAGCAGCTTCCCGGGCAGCGGGGGAAATGAGCAGTTCTTC

clone size: -
CDR3 length: 14
J gene: TRBJ2-1
D gene: TRBD2
V gene: TRBV27
CDR3 protein: CASKTSGGLVEQFF
CDR3 DNA: TGTGCCAGCAAGACTAGCGGGGGGCTGGTTGAGCAGTTCTTC

clone size: few
CDR3 length: 16
J gene: TRBJ1-1
D gene: -
V gene: TRBV4-1
CDR3 protein: CASSQDDEFRDTEAFF
CDR3 DNA: TGCGCCAGCAGCCAAGATGACGAGTTTCGAGACACTGAAGCTTTCTTT

clone size: many
CDR3 length: 15
J gene: TRBJ2-3
D gene: -
V gene: TRBV29-1
CDR3 protein: CSVEPEGIHTDTQYF
CDR3 DNA: TGCAGCGTTGAGCCCGAGGGGATACACACAGATACGCAGTATTTT

clone size: -
CDR3 length: 13
J gene: TRBJ1-2
D gene: -
V gene: TRBV12-3/TRBV12-4
CDR3 protein: CASSRTVNYGYTF
CDR3 DNA: TGTGCCAGCAGTCGGACGGTTAACTATGGCTACACCTTC

clone size: -
CDR3 length: 14
J gene: TRBJ2-3
D gene: TRBD1
V gene: TRBV19
CDR3 protein: CASSDRVGTDTQYF
CDR3 DNA: TGTGCCTCTTCCGACAGGGTAGGAACAGATACGCAGTATTTT

clone size: many
CDR3 length: 19
J gene: TRBJ2-4
D gene: TRBD2
V gene: TRBV5-1
CDR3 protein: CASSLEGLAGGLAKNIQYF
CDR3 DNA: TGCGCCAGCAGCTTGGAGGGACTAGCGGGGGGACTAGCCAAAAACATTCAGTACTTC

clone size: -
CDR3 length: 14
J gene: TRBJ1-5
D gene: TRBD1
V gene: TRBV6-1
CDR3 protein: CASRPGQEDQPQHF
CDR3 DNA: TGTGCCAGCAGGCCGGGACAGGAGGATCAGCCCCAGCATTTT

clone size: few
CDR3 length: 13
J gene: TRBJ1-1
D gene: -
V gene: TRBV5-1
CDR3 protein: CASSLGSETEAFF
CDR3 DNA: TGCGCCAGCAGTCTGGGATCAGAGACTGAAGCTTTCTTT

clone size: few
CDR3 length: 15
J gene: TRBJ2-3
D gene: -
V gene: TRBV12-3/TRBV12-4
CDR3 protein: CASNLEQGRTDTQYF
CDR3 DNA: TGTGCCAGCAACTTGGAACAGGGCCGCACAGATACGCAGTATTTT

clone size: few
CDR3 length: 15
J gene: TRBJ2-2
D gene: -
V gene: TRBV24-1
CDR3 protein: CATSESGSNTGELFF
CDR3 DNA: TGTGCCACCAGTGAATCAGGCTCGAACACCGGGGAGCTGTTTTTT

clone size: -
CDR3 length: 13
J gene: TRBJ2-7
D gene: TRBD2
V gene: TRBV6-2/TRBV6-3
CDR3 protein: CASSWGGAYEQYF
CDR3 DNA: TGTGCCAGCAGTTGGGGGGGGGCCTACGAGCAGTACTTC

clone size: -
CDR3 length: 14
J gene: TRBJ1-2
D gene: -
V gene: TRBV15
CDR3 protein: CATSGADPRDGYTF
CDR3 DNA: TGTGCCACCAGCGGAGCCGACCCTCGGGATGGCTACACCTTC

clone size: few
CDR3 length: 14
J gene: TRBJ1-6
D gene: -
V gene: TRBV6-5
CDR3 protein: CASSSRGRNSPLHF
CDR3 DNA: TGTGCCAGCAGTTCCCGGGGCAGGAATTCACCCCTCCACTTT

clone size: few
CDR3 length: 16
J gene: TRBJ2-1
D gene: TRBD2
V gene: TRBV19
CDR3 protein: CASSPTPGLAGYEQFF
CDR3 DNA: TGTGCCAGTTCCCCCACTCCGGGACTAGCGGGGTATGAGCAGTTCTTC

clone size: many
CDR3 length: 15
J gene: TRBJ1-1
D gene: -
V gene: TRBV7-9
CDR3 protein: CASSSRQGPNTEAFF
CDR3 DNA: TGTGCCAGCAGCTCCCGGCAGGGGCCAAACACTGAAGCTTTCTTT

clone size: few
CDR3 length: 15
J gene: TRBJ2-7
D gene: TRBD1
V gene: TRBV4-1
CDR3 protein: CASSQGVTGGYEQYF
CDR3 DNA: TGCGCCAGCAGCCAAGGGGTGACAGGGGGCTACGAGCAGTACTTC

clone size: -
CDR3 length: 17
J gene: TRBJ2-1
D gene: TRBD2
V gene: TRBV11-2
CDR3 protein: CASSLGLAGFHDNEQFF
CDR3 DNA: TGTGCCAGCAGCTTGGGTCTAGCGGGATTCCACGACAATGAGCAGTTCTTC

clone size: -
CDR3 length: 15
J gene: TRBJ1-2
D gene: -
V gene: TRBV10-3
CDR3 protein: CAISESNRVNYGYTF
CDR3 DNA: TGTGCCATCAGTGAGTCTAACAGAGTTAACTATGGCTACACCTTC

clone size: -
CDR3 length: 13
J gene: TRBJ1-1
D gene: -
V gene: TRBV7-9
CDR3 protein: CASTSGMDTEAFF
CDR3 DNA: TGTGCCAGCACTAGCGGGATGGACACTGAAGCTTTCTTT

clone size: few
CDR3 length: 13
J gene: TRBJ2-7
D gene: -
V gene: TRBV9
CDR3 protein: CASGPGGGGEQYF
CDR3 DNA: TGTGCCAGCGGCCCGGGAGGGGGCGGGGAGCAGTACTTC

clone size: -
CDR3 length: 15
J gene: TRBJ1-1
D gene: TRBD1
V gene: TRBV5-1
CDR3 protein: CASRTEQGVFTEAFF
CDR3 DNA: TGCGCCAGCAGGACTGAACAGGGGGTGTTCACTGAAGCTTTCTTT

clone size: few
CDR3 length: 15
J gene: TRBJ1-5
D gene: -
V gene: TRBV27
CDR3 protein: CASRGGQTSNQPQHF
CDR3 DNA: TGTGCCAGCAGGGGCGGACAGACTAGCAATCAGCCCCAGCATTTT

clone size: few
CDR3 length: 13
J gene: TRBJ2-1
D gene: -
V gene: TRBV9
CDR3 protein: CASSVWGAGEQFF
CDR3 DNA: TGTGCCAGCAGCGTATGGGGGGCAGGTGAGCAGTTCTTC

clone size: -
CDR3 length: 14
J gene: TRBJ1-1
D gene: -
V gene: TRBV6-1
CDR3 protein: CASSAKGLGTEAFF
CDR3 DNA: TGTGCCAGCAGTGCAAAGGGACTGGGCACTGAAGCTTTCTTT

clone size: few
CDR3 length: 15
J gene: TRBJ1-2
D gene: -
V gene: TRBV19
CDR3 protein: CASSIGSGPNYGYTF
CDR3 DNA: TGTGCCAGTAGTATAGGCTCAGGCCCAAACTATGGCTACACCTTC

clone size: few
CDR3 length: 16
J gene: TRBJ2-1
D gene: -
V gene: TRBV5-1
CDR3 protein: CASSLAGSPGYNEQFF
CDR3 DNA: TGCGCCAGCAGCTTGGCTGGGTCCCCAGGCTACAATGAGCAGTTCTTC

clone size: -
CDR3 length: 15
J gene: TRBJ2-5
D gene: -
V gene: TRBV23-1
CDR3 protein: CASSQSQGWVETQYF
CDR3 DNA: TGCGCCAGCAGTCAATCTCAGGGGTGGGTTGAGACCCAGTACTTC

clone size: -
CDR3 length: 17
J gene: TRBJ1-1
D gene: -
V gene: TRBV7-8
CDR3 protein: CASSLQPRALNPTEAFF
CDR3 DNA: TGTGCCAGCAGCTTACAGCCCAGGGCGCTCAATCCCACTGAAGCTTTCTTT

clone size: -
CDR3 length: 15
J gene: TRBJ2-5
D gene: -
V gene: TRBV7-6
CDR3 protein: CASSLESPFKETQYF
CDR3 DNA: TGTGCCAGCAGCTTAGAATCCCCATTCAAGGAGACCCAGTACTTC

clone size: -
CDR3 length: 14
J gene: TRBJ2-5
D gene: -
V gene: TRBV12-3/TRBV12-4
CDR3 protein: CASSETGSQETQYF
CDR3 DNA: TGTGCCAGCAGTGAGACGGGGTCCCAAGAGACCCAGTACTTC

clone size: -
CDR3 length: 15
J gene: TRBJ1-1
D gene: TRBD1
V gene: TRBV4-1
CDR3 protein: CASSQYLGQAAITFF
CDR3 DNA: TGCGCCAGCAGCCAGTACCTGGGACAGGCGGCGATCACTTTCTTT

clone size: few
CDR3 length: 13
J gene: TRBJ2-7
D gene: -
V gene: TRBV10-3
CDR3 protein: CAISQPEEVQQYF
CDR3 DNA: TGTGCCATCAGTCAACCGGAAGAGGTCCAGCAGTACTTC

clone size: many
CDR3 length: 17
J gene: TRBJ2-3
D gene: -
V gene: TRBV7-6
CDR3 protein: CASSLVRARSGTDTQYF
CDR3 DNA: TGTGCCAGCAGCTTAGTTAGGGCTAGATCTGGCACAGATACGCAGTATTTT

clone size: -
CDR3 length: 14
J gene: TRBJ1-4
D gene: -
V gene: TRBV6-5
CDR3 protein: CASGNFATNEKLFF
CDR3 DNA: TGTGCCAGCGGAAATTTTGCAACTAATGAAAAACTGTTTTTT

clone size: many
CDR3 length: 15
J gene: TRBJ2-1
D gene: TRBD2
V gene: TRBV15
CDR3 protein: CATRQAGEPGNEQFF
CDR3 DNA: TGTGCCACCAGGCAAGCGGGGGAGCCCGGTAATGAGCAGTTCTTC

clone size: -
CDR3 length: 16
J gene: TRBJ1-2
D gene: -
V gene: TRBV7-9
CDR3 protein: CASSLPPLSRRIGYTF
CDR3 DNA: TGTGCCAGCAGCTTACCCCCCTTGAGTCGGAGGATAGGCTACACCTTC

clone size: -
CDR3 length: 16
J gene: TRBJ2-3
D gene: TRBD2
V gene: TRBV5-6
CDR3 protein: CASSSLLAGERDTQYF
CDR3 DNA: TGTGCCAGCAGCTCGTTACTAGCGGGGGAACGAGATACGCAGTATTTT

clone size: many
CDR3 length: 14
J gene: TRBJ1-2
D gene: TRBD1
V gene: TRBV5-6
CDR3 protein: CASSPGTGGYGYTF
CDR3 DNA: TGTGCCAGCAGCCCTGGAACAGGGGGCTATGGCTACACCTTC

clone size: few
CDR3 length: 12
J gene: TRBJ1-2
D gene: -
V gene: TRBV12-3/TRBV12-4
CDR3 protein: CAIPSRGAGYTF
CDR3 DNA: TGTGCCATCCCGAGTCGGGGGGCGGGCTACACCTTC

clone size: -
CDR3 length: 11
J gene: TRBJ1-1
D gene: -
V gene: TRBV6-5
CDR3 protein: CASSRGEEAFF
CDR3 DNA: TGTGCCAGCAGCCGCGGGGAGGAAGCTTTCTTT

clone size: few
CDR3 length: 14
J gene: TRBJ2-3
D gene: -
V gene: TRBV4-2
CDR3 protein: CASSPRDLGDTQYF
CDR3 DNA: TGTGCCAGCAGCCCCCGGGATTTAGGGGATACGCAGTATTTT

clone size: few
CDR3 length: 18
J gene: TRBJ2-3
D gene: TRBD2
V gene: TRBV6-2/TRBV6-3
CDR3 protein: CASSYSASGGLITDTQYF
CDR3 DNA: TGTGCCAGCAGTTACTCAGCTAGCGGGGGCCTAATCACAGATACGCAGTATTTT

clone size: -
CDR3 length: 18
J gene: TRBJ2-3
D gene: TRBD2
V gene: TRBV7-9
CDR3 protein: CASRDRTSEEGSTDTQYF
CDR3 DNA: TGTGCCAGCAGGGATCGAACTAGCGAGGAGGGGAGCACAGATACGCAGTATTTT

clone size: few
CDR3 length: 15
J gene: TRBJ1-1
D gene: -
V gene: TRBV5-1
CDR3 protein: CASTLRADIVAEAFF
CDR3 DNA: TGCGCCAGCACCCTACGGGCGGACATAGTTGCTGAAGCTTTCTTT

clone size: -
CDR3 length: 12
J gene: TRBJ2-7
D gene: -
V gene: TRBV30
CDR3 protein: CAWRGQGLEQYF
CDR3 DNA: TGTGCCTGGAGGGGGCAGGGGCTCGAGCAGTACTTC

clone size: -
CDR3 length: 17
J gene: TRBJ2-2
D gene: TRBD2
V gene: TRBV11-2
CDR3 protein: CASSLGLAGTFAGELFF
CDR3 DNA: TGTGCCAGCAGCTTAGGGCTAGCGGGGACGTTCGCCGGGGAGCTGTTTTTT

clone size: -
CDR3 length: 14
J gene: TRBJ2-1
D gene: -
V gene: TRBV12-3/TRBV12-4
CDR3 protein: CASTPGAPYNEQFF
CDR3 DNA: TGTGCCAGCACCCCCGGTGCCCCCTACAATGAGCAGTTCTTC

clone size: many
CDR3 length: 16
J gene: TRBJ2-2
D gene: -
V gene: TRBV7-8
CDR3 protein: CASSLGSGVNTGELFF
CDR3 DNA: TGTGCCAGCAGCTTAGGCTCGGGGGTCAACACCGGGGAGCTGTTTTTT

clone size: -
CDR3 length: 15
J gene: TRBJ2-3
D gene: -
V gene: TRBV27
CDR3 protein: CASSLRDWDTDTQYF
CDR3 DNA: TGTGCCAGCAGCCTCCGGGATTGGGACACAGATACGCAGTATTTT

clone size: few
CDR3 length: 18
J gene: TRBJ2-7
D gene: TRBD1
V gene: TRBV4-1
CDR3 protein: CASSQERDRGPFSYEQYF
CDR3 DNA: TGCGCCAGCAGCCAAGAAAGGGACAGGGGACCCTTCTCCTACGAGCAGTACTTC

clone size: -
CDR3 length: 16
J gene: TRBJ2-7
D gene: -
V gene: TRBV12-3/TRBV12-4
CDR3 protein: CASSPGGGTPAYEQYF
CDR3 DNA: TGTGCCAGCAGTCCAGGGGGGGGGACCCCGGCCTACGAGCAGTACTTC

clone size: few
CDR3 length: 12
J gene: TRBJ1-2
D gene: -
V gene: TRBV12-3/TRBV12-4
CDR3 protein: CASRTGTYNYTF
CDR3 DNA: TGTGCCAGCAGGACCGGGACATACAACTACACCTTC

clone size: few
CDR3 length: 14
J gene: TRBJ2-3
D gene: -
V gene: TRBV7-9
CDR3 protein: CASGPPLGADTQYF
CDR3 DNA: TGTGCCAGTGGCCCGCCTCTAGGGGCAGATACGCAGTATTTT

clone size: -
CDR3 length: 16
J gene: TRBJ2-1
D gene: TRBD1
V gene: TRBV4-2
CDR3 protein: CASSQDPGQGSNEQFF
CDR3 DNA: TGTGCCAGCAGCCAAGACCCGGGACAGGGCTCCAATGAGCAGTTCTTC

clone size: few
CDR3 length: 14
J gene: TRBJ1-1
D gene: TRBD1
V gene: TRBV5-6
CDR3 protein: CASKPGGSDTEAFF
CDR3 DNA: TGTGCCAGCAAACCAGGGGGTTCGGATACTGAAGCTTTCTTT